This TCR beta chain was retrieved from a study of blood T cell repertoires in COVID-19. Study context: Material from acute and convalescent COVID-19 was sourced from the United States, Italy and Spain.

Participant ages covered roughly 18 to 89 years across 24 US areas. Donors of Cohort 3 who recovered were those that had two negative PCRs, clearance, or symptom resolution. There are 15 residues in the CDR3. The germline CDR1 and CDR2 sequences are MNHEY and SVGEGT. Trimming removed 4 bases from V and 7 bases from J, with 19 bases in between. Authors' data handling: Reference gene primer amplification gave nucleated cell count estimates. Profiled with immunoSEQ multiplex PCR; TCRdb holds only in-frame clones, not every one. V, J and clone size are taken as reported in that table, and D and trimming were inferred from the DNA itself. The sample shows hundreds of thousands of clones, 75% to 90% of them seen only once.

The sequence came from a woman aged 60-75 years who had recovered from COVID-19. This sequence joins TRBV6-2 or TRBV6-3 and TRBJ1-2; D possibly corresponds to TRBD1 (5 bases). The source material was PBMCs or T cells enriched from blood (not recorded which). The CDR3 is CASSFQGVGASGYTF. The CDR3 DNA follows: TGTGCCAGCAGTTTCCAGGGTGTCGGCGCGAGTGGCTACACCTTC.